This entry lists 23 T cell receptor beta chains sequenced from one sample in a study of blood T cells in healthy people across ages. Next came a second PCR, run for about 7 to 12 cycles, which used a sample-barcoded 5' primer along with a J-beta primer mix. MiXCR, run by TCRdb on the 5' RACE reads, gives a single entry per CDR3 protein. The sample contains some 900,000 distinct CDR3 sequences, about 48% of which appear only once. Sequencing input: blood. The receptors shown here come from a young man in good health.

The chain joins TRBV2 to TRBJ1-5; the D gene is possibly TRBD1 (5 bases). V lost 0 bases to trimming and J lost 7 bases, with 13 bases between them. CDR1 and CDR2 (germline): SNHLY, FYNNEI. The CDR3 contains 15 residues. This CDR3 reads CASSEARGDLQPQHF. CDR3 bases: TGTGCCAGCAGTGAAGCACGGGGGGACTTGCAGCCCCAGCATTTT.

J is TRBJ2-4 and V is TRBV4-3; unclear D gene. V was trimmed by 1 base and J by 0 bases, leaving 10 bases between them. The CDR3 has 16 residues. Looked up from germline, CDR1 is LGHNA and CDR2 is YSLEER. This CDR3 is CASSQVNELAKNIQYF. The CDR3 bases are TGCGCCAGCAGCCAAGTTAACGAGCTAGCCAAAAACATTCAGTACTTC.

The V call is TRBV27, the J call TRBJ2-7, with D possibly matching TRBD1 (6 bases). Per germline, CDR1 MNHEY and CDR2 SMNVEV (reference sequence). V was pared by 3 bases and J by 4 bases, with 13 bases between. The CDR3 runs 14 residues. The CDR3 nucleotides read TGTGCCAGCAGTTTCGCCGGGACACAATACGAGCAGTACTTC. This encodes CASSFAGTQYEQYF.

This clonotype was recorded at least ten times. This rearrangement joins TRBV7-2 to TRBJ2-7, with D maybe TRBD2 (6 bases). In germline, CDR1 is SGHTA, CDR2 FQGNSA. Trimming left V 4 bases short and J 2 bases short, with 15 bases between. This CDR3 region has 15 residues. The CDR3 region is CASSWDWNRAYEQYF. CDR3 nucleotide sequence: TGTGCCAGCAGCTGGGACTGGAATAGGGCCTACGAGCAGTACTTC.

V is TRBV3-1 and J is TRBJ2-7, with D perhaps given as TRBD1 or TRBD2 (5 bases each). The CDR3 length is 18 residues. Germline V gene lookup returns CDR1 LGHDT and CDR2 YNNKEL (reference sequence). Trimming took off 6 bases at V and 4 bases at J, with 28 bases between the two ends. The CDR3 nucleotides read TGTGCCAGCAGTCCTAGCCTAAATTGGGGCCTAGGTGGATACGAGCAGTACTTC. It yields the protein CASSPSLNWGLGGYEQYF.

The sample holds many counts of this clonotype. J is TRBJ2-1 and V is TRBV27; D is uncertain. CDR3 length: 17 amino acids. The germline V gene encodes CDR1 MNHEY and CDR2 SMNVEV (reference sequence). V was cut by 8 bases and J by 5 bases, with 25 bases left in between. The CDR3 protein is CASFPRTNLLSDNEQFF. The CDR3 region has the DNA TGTGCCAGCTTCCCTCGGACCAACCTTTTATCTGACAATGAGCAGTTCTTC.

This clonotype showed up just once. The junction and the germline gene differ at one end; a read error may be behind it. The chain joins TRBV27 to TRBJ2-1; tentatively, D is TRBD2 (6 bases). Germline V gene lookup returns CDR1 MNHEY and CDR2 SMNVEV (reference sequence). There are 13 residues in the CDR3. CDR3 loop: CVSSFRDLGEQFF. DNA for the CDR3: TGTGTCAGCAGTTTCCGGGACTTGGGTGAGCAGTTCTTC.

This chain connects TRBV6-5 to TRBJ2-2, with D hard to call. The CDR3 has 14 amino acids. Trimming removed 1 base from V and 5 bases from J, with 8 bases in between. From germline, CDR1 is MNHEY and CDR2 SVGAGI. CDR3 sequence reads: CASSYYESTGELFF. The CDR3 nucleotides read TGTGCCAGCAGTTACTACGAGAGTACCGGGGAGCTGTTTTTT.

The gene calls are TRBV12-3 or TRBV12-4 and TRBJ2-7; possibly TRBD2 for D (6 bases). The V end lost 2 bases, the J end lost 4 bases, and 15 bases lay between the germline ends. The CDR3 extends over 15 amino acids. The CDR3 DNA follows: TGTGCCAGCAGTTTACAGCGGGCGGGCCTTTACGAGCAGTACTTC. It yields the protein CASSLQRAGLYEQYF.

V and J are TRBV4-1 and TRBJ1-2; D gene uncertain. There are 17 residues in the CDR3. Germline V gene data show CDR1 as MGHRA and CDR2 as YSYEKL. Trimming left V 0 bases short and J 3 bases short, with 17 bases between. This CDR3 reads CASSQELMRPGYYGYTF. In nucleotides, the CDR3 is TGCGCCAGCAGCCAAGAACTGATGCGTCCAGGCTACTATGGCTACACCTTC.

In DNA, the CDR3 is TGCGCCAGCAGCCAAGATCGGGGTAGCGGGGATTGCGAGCAGTACTTC. Translated: CASSQDRGSGDCEQYF. This chain connects TRBV4-3 to TRBJ2-5, with TRBD2 identical over 8 bases. The J call may be mistaken, given a closer DNA end match to TRBJ2-7. The CDR3 is 16 amino acids. Germline V lookup: CDR1 LGHNA, CDR2 YSLEER.

This clonotype was counted a single time. CDR3 region: CASSPGIYSNQPQHF. The CDR3 region has the DNA TGCGCCAGCAGCCCAGGGATCTACAGCAATCAGCCCCAGCATTTT. V is TRBV4-3 and J is TRBJ1-5; a weak D match, TRBD1 (5 bases). CDR1 is LGHNA and CDR2 is YSLEER in the germline V gene. The V end lost 4 bases, the J end lost 1 base, and 11 bases lay between the germline ends. CDR3 size: 15 residues.

This clonotype has just a few counts. The chain links TRBV4-1 to TRBJ1-1; 8 positions match TRBD1. The V and J ends lost 0 bases and 4 bases, in that order; junction bases with no gene match: 4. Germline CDR1 MGHRA, CDR2 YSYEKL. The CDR3 covers 15 residues. The CDR3 region is CASSQDPQGATEAFF. CDR3 coding DNA: TGCGCCAGCAGCCAAGATCCCCAGGGGGCCACTGAAGCTTTCTTT.

The chain joins TRBV10-3 to TRBJ2-5; TRBD2 agrees at 7 bases. The DNA end is more similar to TRBJ2-7, so the J call may be wrong. The CDR3 totals 15 residues. Germline V lookup: CDR1 ENHRY, CDR2 SYGVKD. CDR3 in DNA: TGTGCCATCAGTGAAAAGGGCGGGGGTACCTACGAGCAGTACTTC. Its translation is CAISEKGGGTYEQYF.

The chain combines TRBV2 with TRBJ2-7; no firm D call. V shed 1 base and J shed 2 bases, with 12 bases lying between them. Germline lookup yields CDR1 SNHLY and CDR2 FYNNEI. The CDR3 length is 15 residues. The CDR3: CASSEGWQPTYEQYF. The DNA for the CDR3 is TGTGCCAGCAGTGAAGGATGGCAGCCTACCTACGAGCAGTACTTC.

This rearrangement joins TRBV10-3 to TRBJ1-1; D is possibly TRBD1 (6 bases). The germline V gene encodes CDR1 ENHRY and CDR2 SYGVKD. The length of the CDR3 is 13 residues. Trimming shortened V by 5 bases and J by 5 bases, and 12 bases separated the two germline ends. The CDR3 DNA sequence: TGTGCCATCAGTCTCGACAGGTTTACTGAAGCTTTCTTT. Encoded protein: CAISLDRFTEAFF.

The chain uses TRBV2 and TRBJ1-5; TRBD1 is a possible D gene (6 bases). In germline, CDR1 is SNHLY, CDR2 FYNNEI. The ends were cut back, 8 bases at V and 6 bases at J, with 20 bases in the middle. This CDR3 has 15 residues. For the CDR3, the DNA is TGTGCCAGCTCCGAATCCTCACAGGGCGGTCAGCCCCAGCATTTT. Protein: CASSESSQGGQPQHF.

The chain has TRBV4-2 and TRBJ2-7; D is perhaps TRBD1 or TRBD2 (6 bases each). V was clipped by 3 bases and J by 5 bases, with 17 bases between them. Germline CDR1 and CDR2: LGHNA and YNFKEQ. The CDR3 contains 15 residues. CDR3 bases: TGTGCCAGCAGCCACGGGGGCCAGGGTAATAACGAGCAGTACTTC. Its translation: CASSHGGQGNNEQYF.

This clonotype appeared a few times. The chain couples TRBV28 to TRBJ2-3; D is unresolved. Germline CDR1 reads MDHEN; CDR2 reads SYDVKM. The CDR3 is made up of 12 amino acids. V was shortened by 10 bases and J by 2 bases, with 10 bases between the two germline ends. DNA of the CDR3: TGTGCCACCAAGTCCACCACAGATACGCAGTATTTT. This codes for CATKSTTDTQYF.

In the case of this clonotype: Relative to the germline gene, one junction end is altered; a read error may explain this. CDR3 bases: TGCAGCGTTGAAAGCCCCCAAGGGACCCAGTACTTC. Residues: CSVESPQGTQYF. The chain has TRBV29-1 and TRBJ2-4; no clear D. The J call may be in error: the DNA end matches TRBJ2-5 better. The CDR3 contains 12 residues. Per germline, CDR1 SQVTM and CDR2 ANQGSEA.

This clonotype was counted a few times. The rearrangement joins TRBV9 to TRBJ2-1; 10 bases map to TRBD1. This CDR3 comprises 17 residues. The V gene end was trimmed by 0 bases and the J gene end by 7 bases; junction bases not matched to a gene: 10. CDR1 is SGDLS, CDR2 YYNGEE, per germline. In DNA, the CDR3 is TGTGCCAGCAGCGTAGGGCCGGGGGGACAGGGGACGAATGAGCAGTTCTTC. It encodes CASSVGPGGQGTNEQFF.

The chain joins TRBV10-3 to TRBJ2-7; TRBD2 agrees at 11 bases. CDR1 and CDR2 (germline): ENHRY, SYGVKD. V shed 2 bases, J shed 8 bases, and the junction held 5 bases outside the gene matches. This CDR3 comprises 14 residues. The CDR3 region is CAISEPSGGRQQYF. The CDR3 bases are TGTGCCATCAGTGAGCCTAGCGGGGGGCGCCAGCAGTACTTC.

The gene calls are TRBV28 and TRBJ1-2; no definite D call. Germline assignment: CDR1 MDHEN and CDR2 SYDVKM. Trimming removed 9 bases at V and 8 bases at J, with 19 bases between. The CDR3 sequence is 13 residues long. The DNA of the CDR3 is TGTGCCAGTGGATCCTCCACCCCGGGCGGCTACACCTTC. Its protein is CASGSSTPGGYTF.